The 6 T cell receptor beta chains below were found in one sample sequenced in a study of T-cell reconstitution after alpha-beta-depleted transplantation in children. Preparation of the TCRbeta library involved a method that used unique molecular identifiers. In TCRdb, the PCR reads were re-called with MiXCR into one record per CDR3 protein. The repertoire holds about a million distinct CDR3 sequences, with around 30% as singletons. Specimen: PBMCs, mostly from graft donor cells, collected 360 days after TCRalphabeta/CD19-depleted stem cell transplant. The source of these receptors is a boy under two years old who had a stem cell transplant for SCID, so the T cells may come from the graft donor.

There are a few counts of this clonotype. This chain connects TRBV28 to TRBJ2-1; 10 positions match TRBD2. Unmatched junction bases numbered 7, after V lost 5 bases and J lost 9 bases. Germline CDR1 MDHEN, CDR2 SYDVKM. This CDR3 contains 14 residues. CDR3 coding DNA: TGTGCCAGCAGTGCGAGCGGGGGGGCAGGTGAGCAGTTCTTC. Residues: CASSASGGAGEQFF.

This CDR3 reads CASSPNSLGLHTDTQYF. Written as DNA, the CDR3 is TGTGCCAGCAGCCCAAACTCTCTGGGCCTCCACACAGATACGCAGTATTTT. This chain joins TRBV3-1 and TRBJ2-3, with D uncertain. Per germline, CDR1 LGHDT and CDR2 YNNKEL (reference sequence). Trimming removed 4 bases from V and 2 bases from J, with 19 bases in between. The CDR3 has 17 amino acids.

J is TRBJ2-7 and V is TRBV4-1; D is possibly TRBD1 (7 bases). There are 15 residues in the CDR3. The germline V gene has CDR1 MGHRA and CDR2 YSYEKL. The V gene lost 1 base and the J gene lost 3 bases, with 13 bases spanning the gap. The CDR3 sequence is CASSQAGGGNYEQYF. Written as DNA, the CDR3 is TGCGCCAGCAGCCAAGCAGGAGGGGGCAACTACGAGCAGTACTTC.

This clonotype was detected only once. V is TRBV18 and J is TRBJ1-5; 10 positions agree with TRBD1. CDR1 is KGHSH and CDR2 is LQKENI in the germline V gene. Unmatched junction bases numbered 2, after V lost 1 base and J lost 2 bases. This CDR3 region has 16 residues. The CDR3 DNA reads TGTGCCAGCTCACCACAGACAGGGGGCCGCAATCAGCCCCAGCATTTT. Protein product: CASSPQTGGRNQPQHF.

This chain joins TRBV5-1 and TRBJ2-1; the match to TRBD1 covers 9 bases. The trim removed 0 bases at V and 4 bases at J, leaving 5 bases unmatched. The germline CDR1 and CDR2 sequences are SGHRS and YFSETQ. The CDR3 runs 16 residues. CDR3 region: CASSLDGTGRYNEQFF. In DNA form, the CDR3 reads TGCGCCAGCAGCTTGGACGGGACAGGGAGATACAATGAGCAGTTCTTC.

This clonotype was picked up many times. This rearrangement joins TRBV7-9 to TRBJ2-1, with 10 positions matching TRBD2. V shed 2 bases, J shed 7 bases, and the junction held 5 bases outside the gene matches. The CDR3 has 15 amino acids. Germline CDR1 is SEHNR and CDR2 is FQNEAQ (reference sequence). This CDR3 reads CASSLKRGGWNEQFF. In DNA, the CDR3 is TGTGCCAGCAGCTTAAAGCGGGGGGGCTGGAATGAGCAGTTCTTC. The complete variable domain, with remaining parts taken from reference TRBV7-9 and TRBJ2-1, reads DTGVSQNPRHKITKRGQNVTFRCDPISEHNRLYWYRQTLGQGPEFLTYFQNEAQLEKSRLLSDRFSAERPKGSFSTLEIQRTEQGDSAMYLCASSLKRGGWNEQFFGPGTRLTVL.